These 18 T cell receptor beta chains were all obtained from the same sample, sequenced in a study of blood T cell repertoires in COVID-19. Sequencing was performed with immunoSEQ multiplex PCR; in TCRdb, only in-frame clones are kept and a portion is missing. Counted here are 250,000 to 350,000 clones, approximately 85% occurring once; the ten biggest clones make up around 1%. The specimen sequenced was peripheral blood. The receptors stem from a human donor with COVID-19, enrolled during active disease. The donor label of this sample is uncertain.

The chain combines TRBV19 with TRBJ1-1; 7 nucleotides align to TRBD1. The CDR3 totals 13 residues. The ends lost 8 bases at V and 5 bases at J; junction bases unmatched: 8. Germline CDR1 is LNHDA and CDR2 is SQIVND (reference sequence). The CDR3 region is CASQGTVGTEAFF. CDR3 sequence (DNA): TGTGCCAGTCAGGGGACAGTGGGGACTGAAGCTTTCTTT.

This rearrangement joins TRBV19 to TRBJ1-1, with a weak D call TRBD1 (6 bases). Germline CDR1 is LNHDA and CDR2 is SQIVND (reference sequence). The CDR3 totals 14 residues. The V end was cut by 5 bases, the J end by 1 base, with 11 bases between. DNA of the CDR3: TGTGCCAGTAGTCCTGGGACACCGAACACTGAAGCTTTCTTT. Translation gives CASSPGTPNTEAFF.

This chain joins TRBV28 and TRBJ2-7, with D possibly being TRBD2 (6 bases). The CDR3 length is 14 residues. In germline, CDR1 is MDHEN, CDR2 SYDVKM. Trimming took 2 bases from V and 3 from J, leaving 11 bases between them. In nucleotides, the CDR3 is TGTGCCAGCAGTTTAAGCACAGCGGGCTACGAGCAGTACTTC. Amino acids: CASSLSTAGYEQYF. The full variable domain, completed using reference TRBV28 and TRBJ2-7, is DVKVTQSSRYLVKRTGEKVFLECVQDMDHENMFWYRQDPGLGLRLIYFSYDVKMKEKGDIPEGYSVSREKKERFSLILESASTNQTSMYLCASSLSTAGYEQYFGPGTRLTVT.

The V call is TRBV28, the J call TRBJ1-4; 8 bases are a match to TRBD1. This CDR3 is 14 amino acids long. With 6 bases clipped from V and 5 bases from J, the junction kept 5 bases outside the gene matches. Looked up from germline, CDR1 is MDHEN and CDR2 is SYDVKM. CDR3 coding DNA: TGTGCCAGCAGCATCGACAGGGGCAATGAAAAACTGTTTTTT. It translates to CASSIDRGNEKLFF.

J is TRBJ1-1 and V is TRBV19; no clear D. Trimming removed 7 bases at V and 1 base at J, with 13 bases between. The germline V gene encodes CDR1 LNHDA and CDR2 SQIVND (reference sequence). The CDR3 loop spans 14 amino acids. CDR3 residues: CASNESGGNTEAFF. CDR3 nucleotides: TGTGCCAGTAATGAGTCCGGAGGGAACACTGAAGCTTTCTTT.

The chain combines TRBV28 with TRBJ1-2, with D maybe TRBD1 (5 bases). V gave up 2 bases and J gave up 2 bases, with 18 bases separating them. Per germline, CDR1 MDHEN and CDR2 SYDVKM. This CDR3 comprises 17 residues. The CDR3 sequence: CASSLGLGEGINYGYTF. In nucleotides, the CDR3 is TGTGCCAGCAGTTTAGGCCTTGGGGAGGGGATAAACTATGGCTACACCTTC.

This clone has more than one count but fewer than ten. DNA of the CDR3: TGTGCCACCAGCAGAGATTCGGGGAGTGAAAAACTGTTTTTT. This translates into CATSRDSGSEKLFF. The chain links TRBV15 to TRBJ1-4; D gene unclear. CDR3 length equals 14 residues. V was shortened by 0 bases and J by 7 bases, with 9 bases between the two germline ends. Germline V lookup: CDR1 LNHNV, CDR2 YYDKDF (reference sequence).

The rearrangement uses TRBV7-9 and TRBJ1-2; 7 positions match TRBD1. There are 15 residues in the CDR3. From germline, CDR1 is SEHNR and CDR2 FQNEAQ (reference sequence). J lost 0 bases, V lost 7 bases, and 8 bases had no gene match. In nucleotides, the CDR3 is TGTGCCAGCAAGGGACAGCCGGACCCTAACTATGGCTACACCTTC. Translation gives CASKGQPDPNYGYTF.

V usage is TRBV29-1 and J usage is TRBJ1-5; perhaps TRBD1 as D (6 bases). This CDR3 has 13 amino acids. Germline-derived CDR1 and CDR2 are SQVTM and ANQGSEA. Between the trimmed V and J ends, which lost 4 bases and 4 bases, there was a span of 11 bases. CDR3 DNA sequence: TGCAGCGTTGTCACAGGGTGGAATCAGCCCCAGCATTTT. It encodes CSVVTGWNQPQHF.

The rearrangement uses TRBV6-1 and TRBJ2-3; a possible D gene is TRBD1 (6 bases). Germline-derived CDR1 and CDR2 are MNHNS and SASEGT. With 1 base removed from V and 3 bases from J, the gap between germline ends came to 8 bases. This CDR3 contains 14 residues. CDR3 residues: CASSEDRATDTQYF. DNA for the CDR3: TGTGCCAGCAGTGAAGACAGGGCGACAGATACGCAGTATTTT.

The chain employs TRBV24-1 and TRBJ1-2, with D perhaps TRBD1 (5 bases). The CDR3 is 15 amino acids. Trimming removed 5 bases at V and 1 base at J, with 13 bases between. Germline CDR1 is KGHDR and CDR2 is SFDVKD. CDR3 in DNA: TGTGCCACCAGTGGACTTCCGACAGTTAACTATGGCTACACCTTC. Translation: CATSGLPTVNYGYTF.

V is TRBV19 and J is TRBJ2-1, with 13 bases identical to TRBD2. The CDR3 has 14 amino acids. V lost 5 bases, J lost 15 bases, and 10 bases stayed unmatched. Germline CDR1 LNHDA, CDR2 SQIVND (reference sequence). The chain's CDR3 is CASSLTGTSGTLFF. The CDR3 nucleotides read TGTGCCAGTAGTTTGACCGGGACTAGCGGGACTCTGTTCTTC.

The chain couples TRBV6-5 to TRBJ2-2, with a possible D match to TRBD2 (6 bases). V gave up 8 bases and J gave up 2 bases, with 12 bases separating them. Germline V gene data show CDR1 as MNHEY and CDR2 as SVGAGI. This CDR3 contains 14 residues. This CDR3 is CASGREPNTGELFF. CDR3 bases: TGTGCCAGCGGGCGGGAACCCAACACCGGGGAGCTGTTTTTT.

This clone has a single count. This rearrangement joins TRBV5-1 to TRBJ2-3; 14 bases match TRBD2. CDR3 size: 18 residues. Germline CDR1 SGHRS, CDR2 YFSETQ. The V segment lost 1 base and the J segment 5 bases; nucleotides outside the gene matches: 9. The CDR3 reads CASSLRGTSGSTLDTQYF. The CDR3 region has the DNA TGCGCCAGCAGCTTGCGGGGGACTAGCGGGAGCACCTTAGATACGCAGTATTTT.

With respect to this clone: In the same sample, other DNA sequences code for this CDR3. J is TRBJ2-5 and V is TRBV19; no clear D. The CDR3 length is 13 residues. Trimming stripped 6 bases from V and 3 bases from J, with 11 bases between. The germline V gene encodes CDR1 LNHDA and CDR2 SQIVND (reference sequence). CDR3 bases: TGTGCCAGTAGCATTGGGCGTGAAGAGACCCAGTACTTC. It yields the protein CASSIGREETQYF.

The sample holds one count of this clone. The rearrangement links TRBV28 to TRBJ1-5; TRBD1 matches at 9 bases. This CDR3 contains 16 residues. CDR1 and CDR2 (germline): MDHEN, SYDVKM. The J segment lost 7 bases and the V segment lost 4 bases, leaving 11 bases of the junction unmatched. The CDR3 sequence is CASSWINRGQGQPQHF. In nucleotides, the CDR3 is TGTGCCAGCAGTTGGATTAACAGGGGGCAGGGGCAGCCCCAGCATTTT.

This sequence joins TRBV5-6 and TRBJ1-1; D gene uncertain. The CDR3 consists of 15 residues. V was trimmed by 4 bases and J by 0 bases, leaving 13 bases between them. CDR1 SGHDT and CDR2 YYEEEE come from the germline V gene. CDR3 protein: CASSALTGMNTEAFF. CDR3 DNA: TGTGCCAGCAGCGCACTCACGGGGATGAACACTGAAGCTTTCTTT.

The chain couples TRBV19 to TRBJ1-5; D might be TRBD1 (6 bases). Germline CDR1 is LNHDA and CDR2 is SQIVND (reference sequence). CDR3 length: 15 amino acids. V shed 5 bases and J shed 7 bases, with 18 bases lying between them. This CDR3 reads CASSASTGRVQPQHF. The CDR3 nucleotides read TGTGCCAGTAGTGCATCGACAGGAAGGGTCCAGCCCCAGCATTTT.